These 32 T cell receptor beta chains were sequenced from one sample in a study of blood T cells in healthy people across ages. Together with a sample-barcoded 5' primer, a J-beta primer mix was included in a second PCR lasting about 7 to 11 cycles. MiXCR was run by TCRdb on the 5' RACE reads, yielding one entry per CDR3 protein. The sample records hundreds of thousands of distinct CDR3 sequences, approximately 53% being singletons. What was sequenced was blood. These receptors all stem from a middle-aged man in good health.

The chain couples TRBV6-5 to TRBJ2-7; D assignment may be TRBD1 or TRBD2 (6 bases each). The CDR3 contains 14 residues. V was shortened by 7 bases and J by 2 bases, with 15 bases between the two germline ends. Germline-derived CDR1 and CDR2 are MNHEY and SVGAGI. As DNA, the CDR3 is TGTGCCAGCAAGAGGGGGGCCATGGCCTACGAGCAGTACTTC. It translates to CASKRGAMAYEQYF.

This chain joins TRBV27 and TRBJ2-1, with 10 nucleotides matching TRBD2. Looked up from germline, CDR1 is MNHEY and CDR2 is SMNVEV (reference sequence). After removal of 1 base from V and 7 bases from J, the junction contained 4 bases not matched to a gene. The CDR3 is 15 residues long. Here the CDR3 reads CASSLLAGGFNEQFF. DNA of the CDR3: TGTGCCAGCAGTTTATTAGCGGGAGGCTTTAATGAGCAGTTCTTC.

V gene TRBV12-3 or TRBV12-4 combines with J gene TRBJ2-7, with 9 bases matching TRBD1. With V trimmed by 6 bases and J by 3 bases, 6 bases remained unmatched. This CDR3 comprises 14 residues. The CDR3 loop reads CASRGTGINYEQYF. CDR3 nucleotides: TGTGCCAGCAGGGGGACAGGGATAAACTACGAGCAGTACTTC.

This clonotype was seen once. The CDR3 sequence: CASSEGWAYNEQFF. DNA for the CDR3: TGTGCCAGCAGTGAAGGGTGGGCCTACAATGAGCAGTTCTTC. The V call is TRBV25-1, the J call TRBJ2-1; no reliable D call. The germline CDR1 and CDR2 sequences are MGHDK and SYGVNS. Deletions cut 2 bases from V and 2 bases from J, with 7 bases between. The CDR3 runs to 14 residues.

This rearrangement joins TRBV20-1 to TRBJ2-7; TRBD1 is a possible D gene (6 bases). The germline CDR1 and CDR2 sequences are DFQATT and SNEGSKA (reference sequence). V was clipped by 1 base and J by 4 bases, with 14 bases between them. This CDR3 spans 14 amino acids. The CDR3 DNA reads as TGCAGTGCTAGAGGGGGGCTACTTGAATACGAGCAGTACTTC. This gives the protein CSARGGLLEYEQYF.

This clonotype appeared a single time. The rearrangement links TRBV14 to TRBJ1-1, with a possible D match to TRBD1 (5 bases). The CDR3 is made up of 18 amino acids. CDR1 SGHDN and CDR2 FVKESK come from the germline V gene. The V and J ends lost 2 bases and 0 bases respectively, with 19 bases between them. CDR3 in DNA: TGTGCCAGCAGCCAACTCCGGGGGAAAAAACAGGTGAACACTGAAGCTTTCTTT. This sequence encodes CASSQLRGKKQVNTEAFF.

This clonotype was detected many times. J is TRBJ2-7 and V is TRBV29-1, with D perhaps matching TRBD1 or TRBD2 (6 bases each). Trimming stripped 5 bases from V and 4 bases from J, with 15 bases between. CDR1 SQVTM and CDR2 ANQGSEA come from the germline V gene. The CDR3 runs 13 residues. The DNA of the CDR3 is TGCAGCGTTAGGGGGGATAACTCGTACGAGCAGTACTTC. Translating gives CSVRGDNSYEQYF.

Many counts were recorded for this clonotype. CDR3 nucleotides: TGTGCCAGCAGTTTCCCTCACGAGCAGTACTTC. Amino acids: CASSFPHEQYF. The chain joins TRBV27 to TRBJ2-7; no reliable D call. CDR3 length: 11 amino acids. With 3 bases removed from V and 5 bases from J, the gap between germline ends came to 5 bases. The V gene's germline CDR1 is MNHEY and CDR2 SMNVEV (reference sequence).

Only a few counts were recorded for this clonotype. The gene calls are TRBV28 and TRBJ2-1, with D tentatively TRBD1 (7 bases). Germline V gives CDR1 MDHEN, CDR2 SYDVKM. The germline V and J ends were trimmed by 2 bases and 3 bases, with 8 bases remaining between them. This CDR3 has 14 residues. CDR3 coding DNA: TGTGCCAGCAGTTTACAGGGGGGCTACAATGAGCAGTTCTTC. It codes for CASSLQGGYNEQFF. Full variable domain (outside the CDR3, taken from reference TRBV28 and TRBJ2-1): DVKVTQSSRYLVKRTGEKVFLECVQDMDHENMFWYRQDPGLGLRLIYFSYDVKMKEKGDIPEGYSVSREKKERFSLILESASTNQTSMYLCASSLQGGYNEQFFGPGTRLTVL.

The rearrangement links TRBV21-1 to TRBJ1-4; TRBD1 is the table's D call, not checked against the DNA. TRBV21-1 is reported as a pseudogene. This CDR3 region has 15 residues. DNA for the CDR3: TGTGCCGTCTGCGTTGGGGACAGCTCTAATGAAAAACTGTTTTTT. Translated: CAVCVGDSSNEKLFF.

This clonotype was counted between two and nine times. The chain has TRBV5-5 and TRBJ2-7; 8 nucleotides line up with TRBD1. The CDR3 sequence is 15 residues long. Germline values: CDR1 SGHKS, CDR2 YYEKEE (reference sequence). J lost 3 bases, V lost 2 bases, and 7 bases had no gene match. The CDR3 DNA reads TGTGCCAGCAGCTTTAGAGGCAGGGGGCTCTACGAGCAGTACTTC. Protein sequence: CASSFRGRGLYEQYF.

The chain joins TRBV27 to TRBJ2-1; 8 bases map to TRBD2. J gave up 5 bases and V 5 bases, and 14 bases lay outside the gene matches. Germline V CDR1 and CDR2: MNHEY, SMNVEV (reference sequence). The CDR3 runs 17 residues. The CDR3 region has the DNA TGTGCCAGCAGTGGAGGACCTCGGGAGGGCCAGGACAATGAGCAGTTCTTC. Residues: CASSGGPREGQDNEQFF.

This clonotype was found once. V usage is TRBV3-1 and J usage is TRBJ1-6, with TRBD1 matching over 9 bases. The CDR3 contains 15 residues. Germline V CDR1 and CDR2: LGHDT, YNNKEL (reference sequence). Trimming cost V 5 bases and J 8 bases; bases outside gene matches: 7. In DNA, the CDR3 is TGTGCCAGCAGCGCTCGGACAGGGGCGGATTCACCCCTCCACTTT. Translation gives CASSARTGADSPLHF.

This sequence joins TRBV7-6 and TRBJ2-3; D unresolved. Trimming cost V 1 base and J 4 bases, with 15 bases left between them. CDR3 length equals 16 residues. Germline V gene data show CDR1 as SGHVS and CDR2 as FNYEAQ. Here the CDR3 reads CASSLEADITADTQYF. The CDR3, as DNA: TGTGCCAGCAGCTTAGAGGCAGACATCACAGCAGATACGCAGTATTTT.

On this clonotype: At one boundary the junction diverges from the germline segment, which might be a read error. The J gene is TRBJ1-1, the V gene TRBV5-1, with 10 bases lining up with TRBD1. Looked up from germline, CDR1 is SGHRS and CDR2 is YFSETQ. This CDR3 contains 14 residues. The CDR3: CASSGGQGRTETFF. CDR3 in DNA: TGCGCCAGCAGCGGGGGACAGGGGCGCACTGAAACTTTCTTT.

V is TRBV12-3 or TRBV12-4 and J is TRBJ2-7, with D hard to call. The CDR3 has 13 amino acids. Trimming stripped 6 bases from V and 4 bases from J, with 13 bases between. The CDR3 region is CASSPTDGYEQYF. CDR3 sequence (DNA): TGTGCCAGCAGCCCAACGGATGGATACGAGCAGTACTTC.

This clonotype was observed a few times. The rearrangement uses TRBV4-2 and TRBJ2-5; no reliable D call. Trimming took 0 bases from V and 4 from J, leaving 6 bases between them. The germline CDR1 and CDR2 sequences are LGHNA and YNFKEQ. This CDR3 has 13 amino acids. CDR3 region: CASSQDWRETQYF. In DNA, the CDR3 is TGTGCCAGCAGCCAAGACTGGCGAGAGACCCAGTACTTC.

Concerning this clonotype: One base away lies a much larger clone, so this may be a sequencing read error. The chain has TRBV7-9 and TRBJ2-7; TRBD1 agrees at 8 bases. Germline trimming cut 5 bases from V and 3 bases from J; bases unmatched to any gene: 6. The CDR3 sequence is 14 residues long. In germline, CDR1 is SEHNR, CDR2 FQNEAQ (reference sequence). The CDR3 DNA reads as TGTGCCAGCAGCCCTACGACAGGGGACTACGAGCAGTACTTC. Protein: CASSPTTGDYEQYF.

This clonotype has just a few counts. This chain connects TRBV5-1 to TRBJ2-5, with no clear D. Trimming took off 1 base at V and 3 bases at J, with 10 bases between the two ends. This CDR3 has 14 amino acids. CDR1 SGHRS and CDR2 YFSETQ come from the germline V gene. CDR3 nucleotide sequence: TGCGCCAGCAGCTTGAACACGATTGAAGAGACCCAGTACTTC. It translates to CASSLNTIEETQYF.

This clonotype was seen once. CDR3 amino acids: CSAPRGAGYEQYF. CDR3 nucleotides: TGCAGTGCCCCACGGGGGGCGGGGTACGAGCAGTACTTC. The chain is built from TRBV20-1 and TRBJ2-7; maybe TRBD2 (7 bases). The V and J ends lost 6 bases and 4 bases respectively, with 16 bases between them. Germline V CDR1 and CDR2: DFQATT, SNEGSKA (reference sequence). This CDR3 has 13 residues.

The chain employs TRBV18 and TRBJ2-3, with D hard to call. V lost 0 bases to trimming and J lost 1 base, with 11 bases between them. Per germline, CDR1 KGHSH and CDR2 LQKENI. This CDR3 contains 16 residues. This CDR3 is CASSPPPMAGTDTQYF. In DNA, the CDR3 is TGTGCCAGCTCACCACCGCCCATGGCAGGCACAGATACGCAGTATTTT.

The rearrangement links TRBV29-1 to TRBJ2-5; perhaps TRBD1 as D (5 bases). The CDR3 spans 12 residues. V lost 4 bases to trimming and J lost 11 bases, with 17 bases between them. Germline CDR1 SQVTM, CDR2 ANQGSEA. The DNA of the CDR3 is TGCAGCGTTGGACAGTTATACAATGAGCAGTACTTC. Its translation is CSVGQLYNEQYF. Using reference TRBV29-1 and TRBJ2-5 for the parts outside the CDR3, the full variable domain is SAVISQKPSRDICQRGTSLTIQCQVDSQVTMMFWYRQQPGQSLTLIATANQGSEATYESGFVIDKFPISRPNLTFSTLTVSNMSPEDSSIYLCSVGQLYNEQYFGPGTRLLVL.

Concerning this clonotype itself: A single base separates this from a much larger clone, so it may be a read error. The V gene is TRBV27, the J gene TRBJ2-5; possible D gene TRBD1, 5 bases. This CDR3 is 16 amino acids long. CDR1 and CDR2 from the germline V gene are MNHEY and SMNVEV (reference sequence). V lost 4 bases, J lost 4 bases, and 19 bases lay in between. CDR3 bases: TGTGCCAGCAGTTCGGATGTGAGCTCAGGGCGAGAGACCCAGTACTTC. Residues: CASSSDVSSGRETQYF.

The rearrangement links TRBV7-2 to TRBJ1-4; a possible D gene is TRBD1 (6 bases). Germline V gene sequence: CDR1 SGHTA, CDR2 FQGNSA. Trimming removed 2 bases from V and 4 bases from J, with 14 bases in between. The CDR3 is 16 residues long. This CDR3 reads CASSLHGGAGNEKLFF. The DNA for the CDR3 is TGTGCCAGCAGCTTACATGGGGGGGCGGGTAATGAAAAACTGTTTTTT. Using reference TRBV7-2 and TRBJ1-4 for the parts outside the CDR3, the full variable domain is GAGVSQSPSNKVTEKGKDVELRCDPISGHTALYWYRQSLGQGLEFLIYFQGNSAPDKSGLPSDRFSAERTGGSVSTLTIQRTQQEDSAVYLCASSLHGGAGNEKLFFGSGTQLSVL.

The sample holds one count of this clonotype. The chain uses TRBV20-1 and TRBJ1-2; D not resolved. Trimming removed 5 bases from V and 1 base from J, with 11 bases in between. Per the germline V gene, CDR1 is DFQATT and CDR2 is SNEGSKA (reference sequence). The CDR3 extends over 13 amino acids. CDR3 protein: CSARKQNNYGYTF. The CDR3 nucleotides read TGCAGTGCTCGGAAACAGAATAACTATGGCTACACCTTC.

There are a few counts of this clonotype. The chain couples TRBV21-1 to TRBJ2-7; the DNA was not used to check the table's D call, TRBD1. TRBV21-1 is listed as a pseudogene. CDR3 length equals 15 residues. The CDR3, as DNA: TGTGCCAGCAGCGGCTCTGGGGGACAAAACTACGAGCAGTACTTC. Translated: CASSGSGGQNYEQYF.

The chain employs TRBV28 and TRBJ1-5; D is unresolved. V shed 6 bases and J shed 5 bases, with 20 bases lying between them. The V gene's germline CDR1 is MDHEN and CDR2 SYDVKM. The CDR3 is 16 amino acids. CDR3 loop: CASRVRQTTIYQPQHF. CDR3 in DNA: TGTGCCAGCAGGGTCCGACAAACCACTATCTATCAGCCCCAGCATTTT. The whole variable domain, filled in from reference TRBV28 and TRBJ1-5, reads DVKVTQSSRYLVKRTGEKVFLECVQDMDHENMFWYRQDPGLGLRLIYFSYDVKMKEKGDIPEGYSVSREKKERFSLILESASTNQTSMYLCASRVRQTTIYQPQHFGDGTRLSIL.

In its sample, this clonotype was seen a few times. V usage is TRBV29-1 and J usage is TRBJ1-1; the D gene is possibly TRBD1 (6 bases). From germline, CDR1 is SQVTM and CDR2 ANQGSEA. The CDR3 is made up of 14 amino acids. V was clipped by 2 bases and J by 0 bases, with 10 bases between them. As DNA, the CDR3 is TGCAGCGTTGAACGGGACAATTTGAACACTGAAGCTTTCTTT. It translates to CSVERDNLNTEAFF.

There are a few counts of this clonotype. The J gene is TRBJ2-5, the V gene TRBV20-1, with 9 bases that match TRBD2. CDR1 and CDR2 from the germline V gene are DFQATT and SNEGSKA (reference sequence). The CDR3 runs 14 residues. J was trimmed by 4 bases and V by 3 bases; bases with no gene match: 6. CDR3 bases: TGCAGTGCTAGGGCACTAGCGGGTCGAGAGACCCAGTACTTC. Its translation is CSARALAGRETQYF.

J is TRBJ1-1 and V is TRBV4-1; 7 nucleotides line up with TRBD1. Germline loops: CDR1 MGHRA, CDR2 YSYEKL. With 0 bases clipped from V and 0 bases from J, the junction kept 7 bases outside the gene matches. The CDR3 covers 17 residues. The CDR3 DNA reads TGCGCCAGCAGCCAAGATACCGGGACAGTGATGAACACTGAAGCTTTCTTT. Translating gives CASSQDTGTVMNTEAFF.

The gene calls are TRBV5-1 and TRBJ2-5; maybe TRBD1 (5 bases). V was clipped by 4 bases and J by 4 bases, with 14 bases between them. The CDR3 has 14 residues. From germline, CDR1 is SGHRS and CDR2 YFSETQ. CDR3 DNA sequence: TGCGCCAGCAGCCCAGAGACAGACCGAGAGACCCAGTACTTC. It encodes CASSPETDRETQYF.

This sequence joins TRBV28 and TRBJ2-7; 10 nucleotides match TRBD2. With V trimmed by 3 bases and J by 3 bases, 11 bases remained unmatched. The CDR3 spans 17 residues. Germline V gene data show CDR1 as MDHEN and CDR2 as SYDVKM. The CDR3 protein is CASSFISTGLAYYEQYF. For the CDR3, the DNA is TGTGCCAGCAGTTTTATCTCGACGGGACTAGCGTACTACGAGCAGTACTTC.